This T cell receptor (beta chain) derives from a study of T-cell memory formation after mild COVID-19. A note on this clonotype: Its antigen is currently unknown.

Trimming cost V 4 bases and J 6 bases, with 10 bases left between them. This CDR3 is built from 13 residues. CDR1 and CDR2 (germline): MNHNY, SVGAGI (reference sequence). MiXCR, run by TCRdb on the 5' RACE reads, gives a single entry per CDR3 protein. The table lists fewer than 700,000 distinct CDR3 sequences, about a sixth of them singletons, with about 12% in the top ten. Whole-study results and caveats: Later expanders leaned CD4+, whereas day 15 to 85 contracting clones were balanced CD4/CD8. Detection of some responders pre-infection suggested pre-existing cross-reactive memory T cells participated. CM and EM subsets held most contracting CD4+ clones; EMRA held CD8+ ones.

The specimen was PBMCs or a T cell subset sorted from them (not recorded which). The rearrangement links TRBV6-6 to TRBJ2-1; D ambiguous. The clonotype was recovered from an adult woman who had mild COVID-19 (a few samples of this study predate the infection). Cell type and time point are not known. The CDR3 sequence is CASSFSLPNEQFF. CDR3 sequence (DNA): TGTGCCAGCAGTTTCAGTCTCCCCAATGAGCAGTTCTTC.